Here is one T cell receptor beta chain with its context. In this sample, this clonotype turned up a few times. Its antigen is unknown. There are no base qualities to consult, and no much larger clone falls within one base. TCR cDNA was made using 5'RACE template switching, a step that added a universal primer site and unique molecular identifiers. cDNA synthesis was primed from both the TCR alpha and TCR beta constant segments. Library amplification used two PCR steps, and the second PCR step added sample barcodes and sequencing adapters. Libraries were sequenced on Illumina HiSeq 2500 (2x100 bp) or NovaSeq (2x150 bp). From the authors' description of their analysis: Reads were demultiplexed and collapsed into UMI consensus sequences with MIGEC, and V(D)J alignment was performed with MiXCR. Clonotypes responding to the vaccine were identified with edgeR on replicate PBMC samples, with the criteria of FDR below 0.01 and a log2 fold change above 5 up to day 15. Each bulk clonotype received a CD4 or CD8 identity based on whether the sequenced CD4 or CD8 repertoire contained that clonotype at higher abundance. TCRdb reprocessing: public reads trimmed at Q25 with fastp, clones called with MiXCR, in-frame beta chains kept. When rows share a CDR3 protein, they turn into one entry using the most common DNA and genes. The V and J calls shown here were made by TCRdb, not taken from the authors' results. The sample yields about 240,000 distinct CDR3 sequences; less than 9% were counted once. Jointly, the top ten make up about 0.9% of the sample.

The data derive from a study of T cells after yellow fever vaccination (dated by TCRdb to the late 2010s). Some background on the complete study: Libraries from fractions with low cell numbers were prepared with the SMART-Seq v4 Ultra Low Input RNA kit. To track T-cell clones before and after primary and booster YFV17D yellow fever vaccination, bulk TCR alpha and beta repertoires were sequenced longitudinally. Two healthy male donors made up the cohort, one aged 18 to 29 years and the other aged 30 to 40 years. Blood was drawn at multiple timepoints before and after primary and secondary immunization, with bulk PBMC replicates and cell subsets isolated.

Beyond this particular receptor, the publication reports: A small fraction of clonotypes appeared in both the CD4 and CD8 compartments, likely as a result of convergent recombination. Compared with the primary T-cell response, the secondary T-cell response was weaker but faster, peaking on day 5 rather than day 15. Most clones expanded after primary vaccination were re-detected after the booster (around 96% of CD4 and around 88% of CD8), suggesting broad memory maintenance. Computational filtering was needed because FACS-sorted repertoires could contain abundant contaminating clonotypes from the bulk population. Only a couple of donors were included in the study, so the extent to which the findings can be generalized is limited.

The sample's treatment or condition, from its label and the paper: live attenuated yellow fever vaccine strain. A standard Ficoll-Paque protocol was used to isolate PBMCs from peripheral blood. Dynabeads CD4 and CD8 positive selection kits were used to isolate the CD4 and CD8 T-cell fractions. RNA was extracted with TriZol from bulk PBMCs, CD4 and CD8 fractions, and dextramer-positive and dextramer-negative fractions. CDR1 and CDR2, per the germline V gene, are SQVTM and ANQGSEA. V lost 2 bases and J lost 9 bases; the stretch between them is 20 bases long. The CDR3 holds 15 amino acids from the cysteine to the phenylalanine. Here the CDR3 DNA is all that survives: 45 bases in frame from base 1.

The starting material was CD4+ T cells sorted from PBMCs, obtained 15 days after the yellow fever booster vaccination. This sequence uses TRBV29-1 and TRBJ2-1; the D segment might be TRBD1 or TRBD2, since each matches 5 bases. This TCR was sampled from a young man who received the YFV17D yellow fever vaccine. The CDR3 protein sequence reads: CSVENHQGRAAEQFF. The DNA reads as follows: TGCAGCGTTGAAAATCACCAGGGACGTGCCGCTGAGCAGTTCTTC.